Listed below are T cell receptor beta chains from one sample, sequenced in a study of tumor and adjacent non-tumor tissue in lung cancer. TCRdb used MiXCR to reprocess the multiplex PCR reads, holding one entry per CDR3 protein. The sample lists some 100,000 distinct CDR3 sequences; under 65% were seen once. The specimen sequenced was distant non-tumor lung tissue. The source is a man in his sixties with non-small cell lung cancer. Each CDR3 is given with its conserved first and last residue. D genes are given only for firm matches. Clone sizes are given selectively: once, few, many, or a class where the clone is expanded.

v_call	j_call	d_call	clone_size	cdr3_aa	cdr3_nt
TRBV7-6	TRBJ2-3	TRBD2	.	CASSLLGYPLAGDTQYF	TGTGCCAGCAGCTTACTTGGGTACCCCTTAGCGGGAGATACGCAGTATTTT
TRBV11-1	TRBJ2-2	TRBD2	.	CASRFGRGLNTGELFF	TGTGCCAGCAGATTTGGGAGGGGCCTAAACACCGGAGAGCTGTTTTTT
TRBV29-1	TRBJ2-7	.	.	CSVESPGKQYF	TGCAGCGTTGAGTCACCGGGCAAGCAATACTTC
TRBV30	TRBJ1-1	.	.	CAWNLLQNTEAFF	TGTGCCTGGAATCTTTTACAGAACACTGAAGCTTTCTTT
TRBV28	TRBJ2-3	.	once	CVSSEPDTQYF	TGTGTCAGCTCGGAGCCAGATACGCAGTATTTT
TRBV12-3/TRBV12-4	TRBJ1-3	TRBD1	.	CASSPETGFTVNTIYF	TGTGCCAGCAGTCCCGAGACAGGGTTTACTGTAAACACTATATATTTT
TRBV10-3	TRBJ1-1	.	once	CAISESEVNTEAFF	TGTGCCATCAGTGAGTCAGAAGTAAACACTGAAGCTTTCTTT
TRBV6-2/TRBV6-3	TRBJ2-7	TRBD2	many	CASSRLADYEQYF	TGTGCCAGCAGTCGACTAGCGGACTACGAGCAGTACTTC
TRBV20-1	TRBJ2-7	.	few	CSASATHRTDGQYF	TGCAGTGCTAGCGCCACCCATAGGACAGACGGGCAGTACTTC
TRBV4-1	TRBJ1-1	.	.	CASGQYEGGTEAFF	TGCGCCAGCGGCCAATACGAGGGAGGGACTGAAGCTTTCTTT
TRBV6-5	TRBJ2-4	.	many	CASSYGGGENIQYF	TGTGCCAGCAGTTACGGGGGGGGCGAAAACATTCAGTACTTC
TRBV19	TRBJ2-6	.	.	CASSNRTYVSGANVLTF	TGTGCCAGTAGTAATAGGACGTACGTCTCTGGGGCCAACGTCCTGACTTTC
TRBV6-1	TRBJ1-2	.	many	CASSDDALGGLAGWGYTF	TGTGCCAGCAGCGACGACGCCCTCGGGGGGCTCGCCGGTTGGGGCTACACCTTC
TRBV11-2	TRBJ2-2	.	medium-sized	CASSLGTSGELFF	TGTGCCAGCAGCTTAGGGACTTCCGGGGAGCTGTTTTTT
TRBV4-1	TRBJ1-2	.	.	CASSQVSGTHYGHTF	TGTGCCAGCAGCCAAGTCTCAGGAACCCACTATGGTCACACCTTC
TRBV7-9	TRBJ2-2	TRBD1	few	CASSPWGQGGNTGELFF	TGTGCCAGCAGCCCGTGGGGACAGGGCGGGAACACCGGGGAGCTGTTTTTT
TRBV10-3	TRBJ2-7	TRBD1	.	CTISEGQGGYEQYF	TGTACCATCAGCGAGGGACAGGGGGGCTACGAGCAGTATTTC
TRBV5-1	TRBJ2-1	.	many	CASSLVTSNEQFF	TGCGCCAGCAGCTTGGTAACGAGCAATGAGCAGTTCTTC
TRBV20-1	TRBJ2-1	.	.	CSARDEGAWGFEQFF	TGCAGTGCTAGAGACGAAGGGGCATGGGGCTTTGAGCAGTTCTTC
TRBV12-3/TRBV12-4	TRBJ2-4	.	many	CASSFLEAKNIQYF	TGTGCCAGCAGTTTCCTCGAAGCCAAAAACATTCAGTACTTC
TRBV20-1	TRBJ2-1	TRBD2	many	CSARAASGRNNEQFF	TGCAGTGCTAGAGCTGCTAGCGGGAGAAACAATGAGCAGTTCTTC
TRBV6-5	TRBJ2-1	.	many	CASRNPVGRNEQFF	TGTGCCAGCAGGAATCCCGTGGGGAGGAATGAGCAGTTCTTC
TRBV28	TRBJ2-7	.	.	CASPMISEQYF	TGTGCCAGCCCCATGATAAGCGAGCAGTACTTC
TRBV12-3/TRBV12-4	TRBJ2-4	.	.	CASGSGENIQYF	TGTGCCAGCGGCTCAGGGGAAAACATTCAGTACTTC
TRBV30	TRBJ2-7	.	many	CAWSVNQGFTYEQYF	TGTGCCTGGAGTGTAAACCAGGGATTTACCTACGAGCAGTACTTC
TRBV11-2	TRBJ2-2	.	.	CVNTSLRTGELFF	TGTGTCAACACCTCGTTGAGGACCGGGGAGCTGTTTTTT
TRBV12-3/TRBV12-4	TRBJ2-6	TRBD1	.	CASSHTETGVGANVLTF	TGTGCCAGCAGTCACACCGAGACAGGGGTCGGGGCCAACGTCCTAACTTTC
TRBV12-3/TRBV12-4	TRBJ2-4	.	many	CASSLVEGVQYF	TGTGCCAGCAGTTTAGTGGAGGGAGTCCAGTACTTC
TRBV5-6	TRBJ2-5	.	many	CASSFGFMITKETQYF	TGTGCCAGCAGCTTTGGATTCATGATTACCAAAGAGACCCAGTACTTC
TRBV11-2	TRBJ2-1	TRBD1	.	CASSTGQGAHEEFF	TGTGCCAGCAGCACCGGACAGGGGGCCCATGAGGAGTTCTTC
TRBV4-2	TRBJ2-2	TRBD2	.	CASSLSTSVWAGEMFF	TGTGCCAGCAGCCTTTCGACTAGCGTTTGGGCCGGGGAGATGTTTTTT
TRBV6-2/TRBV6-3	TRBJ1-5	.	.	CASSPVTVSDQPQHF	TGTGCCAGCAGTCCCGTGACAGTAAGCGATCAGCCCCAGCATTTT
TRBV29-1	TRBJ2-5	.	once	CSAALSWWETQYF	TGCAGCGCCGCACTATCGTGGTGGGAGACCCAATACTTC
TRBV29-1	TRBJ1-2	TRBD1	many	CSVDRDRVGYTF	TGCAGCGTTGATCGGGACAGGGTCGGCTACACCTTC
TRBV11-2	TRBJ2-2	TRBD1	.	CASSLVGTGVAGELFF	TGTGCCAGCAGCTTAGTGGGCACAGGGGTTGCCGGGGAGCTGTTTTTT
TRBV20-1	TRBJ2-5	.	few	CSARPGVAETQYF	TGCAGTGCTAGACCAGGGGTGGCTGAGACCCAGTACTTC
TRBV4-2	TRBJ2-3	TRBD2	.	CVSSQDYSPAGGDTQYF	TGTGTCAGCAGCCAAGATTATTCGCCAGCGGGAGGAGATACGCAGTATTTT
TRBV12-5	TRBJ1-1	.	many	CASGEGVGTEAFF	TGTGCTAGTGGTGAAGGGGTGGGCACTGAAGCTTTCTTT
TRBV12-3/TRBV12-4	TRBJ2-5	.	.	CANSPDEKTQYF	TGTGCCAACAGCCCCGATGAGAAGACCCAGTACTTC
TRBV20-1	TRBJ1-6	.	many	CSARSQGGSPLHF	TGCAGTGCTAGGAGTCAGGGAGGTTCACCCCTCCACTTT